Below, one T cell receptor beta chain is given with its context. Participant reports of clinical history set cohort assignment. A PCR-confirmed or clinician-diagnosed COVID-19 case had contacted exposed participants within 2 weeks of entry. CDR1 SGHVS and CDR2 FQNEAQ come from the germline V gene. The CDR3 length is 13 residues. Deletions cut 0 bases from V and 10 bases from J, with 12 bases between. Only in-frame clones appear in the TCRdb table, and some are missing; sequencing was by immunoSEQ multiplex PCR. The sample has 330,000 or so clones; about nine tenths are singletons. The data derive from a study of blood T cell repertoires in COVID-19. For the study at large: Acute-phase and convalescent COVID-19 samples originated in the United States, Italy and Spain.

Sequenced sample: PBMCs or T cells enriched from blood (not recorded which). The chain uses TRBV7-8 and TRBJ1-1; D call uncertain. The source of this sequence is a woman in her thirties who had been exposed to COVID-19. CDR3 amino acids: CASSLARSPGAFF. In DNA, the CDR3 is TGTGCCAGCAGCTTAGCCAGGTCCCCTGGAGCTTTCTTT.